The 8 T cell receptor beta chains given below trace back to one sample, sequenced in a study of cytomegalovirus exposure and HLA in healthy donors. Libraries were prepared by immunoSEQ multiplex PCR; TCRdb keeps only in-frame clonotypes and omits some of them. The sample consists of 150,000 to 200,000 clones, roughly 85% of them appearing once. The sample consisted of PBMCs. These TCRs come from a man between 18 and 29 years old in good health and CMV-seropositive.

This rearrangement joins TRBV7-9 to TRBJ2-1, with a possible D match to TRBD2 (6 bases). V lost 0 bases to trimming and J lost 3 bases, with 15 bases between them. The CDR3 length is 17 residues. Per the germline V gene, CDR1 is SEHNR and CDR2 is FQNEAQ (reference sequence). CDR3 region: CASSLAGILAVYNEQFF. The CDR3 nucleotides are TGTGCCAGCAGCTTAGCAGGGATACTAGCTGTCTACAATGAGCAGTTCTTC. Full variable domain (rest looked up from reference TRBV7-9 and TRBJ2-1): DTGVSQNPRHKITKRGQNVTFRCDPISEHNRLYWYRQTLGQGPEFLTYFQNEAQLEKSRLLSDRFSAERPKGSFSTLEIQRTEQGDSAMYLCASSLAGILAVYNEQFFGPGTRLTVL.

The genes are TRBV18 and TRBJ2-1; 12 nucleotides line up with TRBD2. The J segment lost 1 base and the V segment lost 5 bases, leaving 6 bases of the junction unmatched. This CDR3 comprises 17 residues. Per germline, CDR1 KGHSH and CDR2 LQKENI. CDR3: CASSKQTSGGSYNEQFF. CDR3 nucleotide sequence: TGTGCCAGCTCAAAACAAACTAGCGGGGGGTCCTACAATGAGCAGTTCTTC.

This chain uses TRBV28 with TRBJ1-1; TRBD1 matches 7 bases. This CDR3 contains 13 residues. Looked up from germline, CDR1 is MDHEN and CDR2 is SYDVKM. J was trimmed by 6 bases and V by 6 bases; bases with no gene match: 7. Here the CDR3 DNA reads TGTGCCAGCAGGCGAACAACAGGGGCTGAAGCTTTCTTT. Translating it yields CASRRTTGAEAFF.

This clone occurred a few times. Here the CDR3 reads CASSYSLNNEQYF. The CDR3 coding sequence is TGTGCCAGCAGTTACTCTTTGAACAACGAGCAGTACTTC. The chain joins TRBV6-5 to TRBJ2-7, with no clear D. Germline V gene sequence: CDR1 MNHEY, CDR2 SVGAGI. The CDR3 consists of 13 residues. With 0 bases removed from V and 5 bases from J, the gap between germline ends came to 8 bases.

Note on this clone: Distinct nucleotide sequences in the sample also encode this CDR3. V gene TRBV6-5 combines with J gene TRBJ1-1, with D tentatively TRBD1 (5 bases). Trimming pared 2 bases from V and 5 bases from J, leaving 9 bases between. The germline V gene has CDR1 MNHEY and CDR2 SVGAGI. This CDR3 is built from 13 residues. CDR3 loop: CASSYRGGTEAFF. CDR3 in DNA: TGTGCCAGCAGTTACCGCGGGGGGACTGAAGCTTTCTTT.

The J gene is TRBJ1-4, the V gene TRBV10-2, with D unclear. V was pared by 6 bases and J by 0 bases, with 11 bases between. The CDR3 spans 15 residues. Germline values: CDR1 WSHSY, CDR2 SAAADI. In nucleotides, the CDR3 is TGCGCCAGCAGAGCAAACCTTGCAACTAATGAAAAACTGTTTTTT. Its translation: CASRANLATNEKLFF.

The chain is built from TRBV28 and TRBJ1-1; D call uncertain. V was shortened by 2 bases and J by 0 bases, with 7 bases between the two germline ends. CDR1 MDHEN and CDR2 SYDVKM come from the germline V gene. CDR3 length: 14 residues. Written as DNA, the CDR3 is TGTGCCAGCAGTTTACCGCACATGAACACTGAAGCTTTCTTT. This translates into CASSLPHMNTEAFF. Full variable domain (rest looked up from reference TRBV28 and TRBJ1-1): DVKVTQSSRYLVKRTGEKVFLECVQDMDHENMFWYRQDPGLGLRLIYFSYDVKMKEKGDIPEGYSVSREKKERFSLILESASTNQTSMYLCASSLPHMNTEAFFGQGTRLTVV.

This chain joins TRBV6-5 and TRBJ1-5, with D possibly being TRBD1 (6 bases). Germline values: CDR1 MNHEY, CDR2 SVGAGI. V lost 5 bases, J lost 7 bases, and 12 bases lay in between. This CDR3 contains 13 residues. This CDR3 reads CASSTQGGQPQHF. CDR3 DNA: TGTGCCAGCAGTACACAGGGTGGGCAGCCCCAGCATTTT.